The table lists the clone carrying this T cell receptor beta chain with a count of one. What it binds is unknown. The data belong to a study of cytomegalovirus exposure and HLA in healthy donors. Findings of the study overall: In a later analysis, at a false discovery rate of 0.05, about 17,000 TCR beta sequences matched HLA alleles. Accounts indicate the classifier identified cytomegalovirus status with strong specificity and sensitivity.

Amplification used 60 Vbeta primers and 13 Jbeta primers. TCRdb's table, derived via immunoSEQ multiplex PCR, lists solely in-frame clones and lacks some. The sample contains over 110,000 clones, about four fifths of which appear only once. Donors had nominal health at sampling but likely had unrecorded immune exposures. Germline CDR1 is KGHSH and CDR2 is LQKENI. Losses at the gene ends were 1 base for V and 1 base for J; bases not matched to a gene: 15. The CDR3 loop spans 19 amino acids. The sequence came from a woman aged 18-29 years in good health and CMV-seropositive. The genes are TRBV18 and TRBJ1-1; 7 bases are a match to TRBD1. Material: PBMCs. DNA for the CDR3: TGTGCCAGCTCACCACTAGAAGGCCCGAGTCGGACAGGGAACACTGAAGCTTTCTTT. Protein: CASSPLEGPSRTGNTEAFF.